The clone carrying this T cell receptor beta chain appeared a single time. Its antigen is not known. The entry originates in a study of blood T cell dynamics during melanoma immunotherapy. Broader study findings: It remained unknown if the driving T cell clones were melanoma-specific.

Method: immunoSEQ multiplex PCR; TCRdb's copy keeps in-frame clones and lacks some. The sample records more than 10,000 clones, around 91% being singletons. Time point reported: week 3, after first cycle of checkpoint inhibitor. Germline CDR1 reads MGHRA; CDR2 reads YSYEKL. V lost 1 base, J lost 9 bases, and 3 bases stayed unmatched. The CDR3 has 14 amino acids. The chain employs TRBV4-1 and TRBJ2-1, with 10 bases matching TRBD1. The material sequenced was effector memory CD8+ T cells from blood, taken from a patient treated with checkpoint blockade. The sequence was collected from a human donor with melanoma. CDR3 region: CASSQGQGASEQFF. The CDR3 nucleotides are TGCGCCAGCAGCCAAGGACAGGGGGCAAGTGAGCAGTTCTTC.